The following is a T cell receptor (beta chain) sequence with its context. The sample originates from a study of molecular identifiers for immune sequencing clone quantification. MiXCR, run by TCRdb on the PCR reads, gives a single entry per CDR3 protein. This table holds about half a million distinct CDR3 sequences, roughly 23% found once. Germline lookup yields CDR1 MDHEN and CDR2 SYDVKM. This CDR3 has 16 residues. V was pared by 3 bases and J by 8 bases, with 22 bases between. Sequenced input: naive CD8+ T cells from blood, with Jurkat cell RNA spiked in. Subset specified: FACS-sorted CD8+CD4-CCR7+CD45RA+ naive T cells. The receptor comes from a human donor in good health. Some libraries in this study had Jurkat cell RNA spiked in. The V call is TRBV28, the J call TRBJ1-2, with unresolved D. Here the CDR3 reads CASSLANPVLREGYTF. The CDR3 DNA is TGTGCCAGCAGTTTGGCCAACCCCGTGTTAAGGGAAGGCTACACCTTC.